The 23 T cell receptor beta chains presented below share a single source sample, sequenced in a study of cytomegalovirus exposure and HLA in healthy donors. The PCR was carried out with 60 Vbeta primers and 13 Jbeta primers. Libraries were prepared by immunoSEQ multiplex PCR; TCRdb keeps only in-frame clonotypes and omits some of them. The table lists about 120,000 clones. Sequenced sample: PBMCs. These receptors came from a man in his forties in good health and CMV-seropositive.

With respect to this clone: The sample carries other DNA sequences with the same CDR3. J is TRBJ2-7 and V is TRBV9, with 9 bases lining up with TRBD1. Germline V gene sequence: CDR1 SGDLS, CDR2 YYNGEE. This CDR3 has 14 residues. J gave up 2 bases and V 3 bases, and 3 bases lay outside the gene matches. The CDR3 region is CASSAGTGPYEQYF. The DNA of the CDR3 is TGTGCCAGCAGCGCCGGGACAGGGCCCTACGAGCAGTACTTC.

The chain uses TRBV9 and TRBJ2-1; 7 nucleotides agree with TRBD2. The germline V gene has CDR1 SGDLS and CDR2 YYNGEE. This CDR3 comprises 15 residues. The V gene end was trimmed by 4 bases and the J gene end by 4 bases; junction bases not matched to a gene: 8. This CDR3 is CASSPVAGNYNEQFF. The CDR3 DNA is TGTGCCAGCAGCCCCGTAGCGGGTAATTACAATGAGCAGTTCTTC. The whole variable domain, remainder taken from reference TRBV9 and TRBJ2-1, is DSGVTQTPKHLITATGQRVTLRCSPRSGDLSVYWYQQSLDQGLQFLIQYYNGEERAKGNILERFSAQQFPDLHSELNLSSLELGDSALYFCASSPVAGNYNEQFFGPGTRLTVL.

This rearrangement joins TRBV5-1 to TRBJ2-1; 13 bases line up with TRBD2. The CDR3 extends over 17 amino acids. V lost 4 bases, J lost 4 bases, and 8 bases stayed unmatched. Germline V CDR1 and CDR2: SGHRS, YFSETQ. This chain's CDR3 is CASSPLETSGGYNEQFF. CDR3 in DNA: TGCGCCAGCAGCCCCCTGGAGACTAGCGGGGGGTACAATGAGCAGTTCTTC.

The chain has TRBV5-1 and TRBJ1-2; D is possibly TRBD1 (6 bases). Trimming stripped 0 bases from V and 5 bases from J, with 8 bases between. CDR1 and CDR2 from the germline V gene are SGHRS and YFSETQ. CDR3 length: 13 amino acids. Written as DNA, the CDR3 is TGCGCCAGCAGCTTGGACAGGGTGTATGGCTACACCTTC. Translation gives CASSLDRVYGYTF.

The chain employs TRBV19 and TRBJ2-5, with 7 bases matching TRBD1. The CDR3 totals 15 residues. Germline V lookup: CDR1 LNHDA, CDR2 SQIVND (reference sequence). Trimming at V came to 7 bases and at J to 4 bases, leaving 12 bases not matched to a gene. CDR3 in amino acids: CASTRDSQRGETQYF. The CDR3 DNA reads TGTGCCAGTACGAGGGACAGTCAACGGGGAGAGACCCAGTACTTC.

DNA for the CDR3: TGTGCCAGCTCCTCTAGGGCTACAGGGCAGGGGCGGCGGGATGAGCAGTTCTTC. Translation gives CASSSRATGQGRRDEQFF. V usage is TRBV27 and J usage is TRBJ2-1; tentative D call: TRBD1 (6 bases). Germline V gene data show CDR1 as MNHEY and CDR2 as SMNVEV (reference sequence). The CDR3 spans 18 residues. V lost 8 bases and J 8 bases, leaving 31 bases between the germline ends.

This chain uses TRBV9 with TRBJ1-2; D is uncertain. The CDR3 consists of 13 residues. Germline CDR1 reads SGDLS; CDR2 reads YYNGEE. V shed 3 bases and J shed 5 bases, with 11 bases lying between them. This chain's CDR3 is CASSGGMGYGYTF. The CDR3, as DNA: TGTGCCAGCAGCGGAGGGATGGGTTATGGCTACACCTTC. Variable domain in full (rest from reference TRBV9 and TRBJ1-2): DSGVTQTPKHLITATGQRVTLRCSPRSGDLSVYWYQQSLDQGLQFLIQYYNGEERAKGNILERFSAQQFPDLHSELNLSSLELGDSALYFCASSGGMGYGYTFGSGTRLTVV.

V and J are TRBV9 and TRBJ2-3, with 7 bases aligning to TRBD2. This CDR3 is 16 amino acids long. Trimming took 1 base from V and 0 from J; bases not matched to a gene: 5. Germline assignment: CDR1 SGDLS and CDR2 YYNGEE. CDR3 in amino acids: CASSVRGSGSTDTQYF. The DNA for the CDR3 is TGTGCCAGCAGCGTAAGGGGTAGCGGGAGCACAGATACGCAGTATTTT. Variable domain in full (rest from reference TRBV9 and TRBJ2-3): DSGVTQTPKHLITATGQRVTLRCSPRSGDLSVYWYQQSLDQGLQFLIQYYNGEERAKGNILERFSAQQFPDLHSELNLSSLELGDSALYFCASSVRGSGSTDTQYFGPGTRLTVL.

The CDR3 nucleotides are TGTGCCAGCAGTTTATCCCCAGGGGTGCATTTCTTT. It yields the protein CASSLSPGVHFF. The rearrangement links TRBV28 to TRBJ1-1; possibly TRBD1 for D (6 bases). The germline CDR1 and CDR2 sequences are MDHEN and SYDVKM. CDR3 length: 12 residues. V was cut by 1 base and J by 13 bases, with 13 bases left in between.

The chain carries TRBV7-9 and TRBJ2-7, with 9 bases lining up with TRBD1. This CDR3 is 15 amino acids long. V shed 2 bases, J shed 5 bases, and the junction held 7 bases outside the gene matches. Germline V gene sequence: CDR1 SEHNR, CDR2 FQNEAQ (reference sequence). The CDR3 DNA is TGTGCCAGCAGCTTATTGGGACAGGGAGCGGACGAGCAGTACTTC. As protein: CASSLLGQGADEQYF.

The chain uses TRBV27 and TRBJ1-2, with 7 bases identical to TRBD1. This CDR3 comprises 14 residues. CDR1 is MNHEY and CDR2 is SMNVEV in the germline V gene (reference sequence). V trimming: 4 bases; J trimming: 4 bases; junction bases outside the gene matches: 6. The CDR3 sequence: CASSSTGAGYGYTF. CDR3 nucleotides: TGTGCCAGCAGTTCTACAGGGGCCGGCTATGGCTACACCTTC.

Comments on this clone: The junction departs from germline at one end; a sequencing error may be responsible. The chain uses TRBV7-9 and TRBJ2-7; the match to TRBD2 covers 9 bases. The CDR3 runs to 15 residues. The V gene's germline CDR1 is SEHNR and CDR2 FQNEAQ (reference sequence). CDR3: CASSDRASGNYGQYF. In nucleotides, the CDR3 is TGTGCCAGCAGCGACCGGGCTAGCGGGAATTACGGGCAGTACTTC.

The chain recombines TRBV9 with TRBJ1-4; TRBD1 agrees at 9 bases. CDR1 and CDR2 (germline): SGDLS, YYNGEE. The CDR3 spans 15 residues. V lost 5 bases and J lost 8; bases outside the gene matches: 10. CDR3 nucleotide sequence: TGTGCCAGCAGTCCGGGACAGGGTAATTGGGAAAAACTGTTTTTT. Translating it yields CASSPGQGNWEKLFF.

The rearrangement joins TRBV29-1 to TRBJ2-7; D may be TRBD2 (6 bases). Germline CDR1 reads SQVTM; CDR2 reads ANQGSEA. V was pared by 4 bases and J by 6 bases, with 19 bases between. The CDR3 loop spans 14 amino acids. The CDR3 nucleotides are TGCAGCGTTGTAGTTTGGGGACTTAGAACCGAGCAGTACTTC. It translates to CSVVVWGLRTEQYF.

The chain uses TRBV18 and TRBJ2-7; perhaps TRBD1 as D (6 bases). CDR1 is KGHSH and CDR2 is LQKENI in the germline V gene. V was pared by 2 bases and J by 3 bases, with 11 bases between. The CDR3 runs to 14 residues. The CDR3 DNA is TGTGCCAGCTCACCAACGACAGGATACTACGAGCAGTACTTC. Translating gives CASSPTTGYYEQYF.

The chain uses TRBV28 and TRBJ1-2; the D gene is possibly TRBD1 (5 bases). Per the germline V gene, CDR1 is MDHEN and CDR2 is SYDVKM. The CDR3 covers 13 residues. V gave up 3 bases and J gave up 5 bases, with 10 bases separating them. The chain's CDR3 is CASSFPQGYGYTF. In DNA form, the CDR3 reads TGTGCCAGCAGTTTCCCGCAGGGTTATGGCTACACCTTC.

The chain is built from TRBV10-3 and TRBJ2-5, with 8 bases that match TRBD1. The J call may be incorrect, as the DNA end agrees better with TRBJ2-7. CDR1 is ENHRY, CDR2 SYGVKD, per germline. CDR3 length equals 13 residues. The CDR3 loop is CATSTGAPYEQYF. Written as DNA, the CDR3 is TGTGCCACGTCGACAGGGGCCCCCTACGAGCAGTACTTC.

This chain uses TRBV5-4 with TRBJ2-1; TRBD1 is a possible D gene (6 bases). The V gene lost 3 bases and the J gene lost 2 bases, with 12 bases spanning the gap. This CDR3 spans 15 amino acids. Germline CDR1 is SGHNT and CDR2 is YYREEE (reference sequence). The CDR3 DNA reads TGTGCCAGCAGCTCCGGACAGCCAGCCTACAATGAGCAGTTCTTC. Protein: CASSSGQPAYNEQFF. Combining the CDR3 with reference TRBV5-4 and TRBJ2-1 gives the whole variable domain ETGVTQSPTHLIKTRGQQVTLRCSSQSGHNTVSWYQQALGQGPQFIFQYYREEENGRGNFPPRFSGLQFPNYSSELNVNALELDDSALYLCASSSGQPAYNEQFFGPGTRLTVL.

The chain recombines TRBV28 with TRBJ1-6; no definite D call. V was pared by 5 bases and J by 2 bases, with 13 bases between. Germline V gene lookup returns CDR1 MDHEN and CDR2 SYDVKM. The CDR3 covers 16 residues. Written as DNA, the CDR3 is TGTGCCAGCAGTACCCCTGAGAGGACCTATAATTCACCCCTCCACTTT. It specifies CASSTPERTYNSPLHF.

V gene TRBV7-9 combines with J gene TRBJ2-1, with D perhaps TRBD2 (5 bases). The CDR3 extends over 11 amino acids. Germline V CDR1 and CDR2: SEHNR, FQNEAQ (reference sequence). V was shortened by 5 bases and J by 8 bases, with 7 bases between the two germline ends. CDR3 residues: CASSASYEQFF. CDR3 nucleotides: TGTGCCAGCAGCGCTAGCTATGAGCAGTTCTTC.

CDR3 in amino acids: CATAQRGETQYF. The CDR3 coding sequence is TGTGCCACCGCCCAGAGGGGGGAGACCCAGTACTTC. The J gene is TRBJ2-5, the V gene TRBV28, with TRBD1 as a possible D gene (6 bases). V was clipped by 10 bases and J by 5 bases, with 14 bases between them. Germline CDR1 MDHEN, CDR2 SYDVKM. CDR3 length: 12 residues.

This rearrangement joins TRBV13 to TRBJ2-2; D perhaps matches TRBD2 (6 bases). The CDR3 sequence is 15 residues long. Germline V CDR1 and CDR2: PRHDT, FYEKMQ (reference sequence). Trimming pared 3 bases from V and 4 bases from J, leaving 12 bases between. CDR3 loop: CASSLGRGGTGELFF. CDR3 in DNA: TGTGCCAGCAGCTTGGGTAGGGGAGGCACCGGGGAGCTGTTTTTT.

The rearrangement uses TRBV6-1 and TRBJ2-1, with D maybe TRBD1 (5 bases). From germline, CDR1 is MNHNS and CDR2 SASEGT. The V end was cut by 4 bases, the J end by 0 bases, with 7 bases between. The CDR3 runs 14 residues. CDR3 sequence reads: CASSGQYSYNEQFF. CDR3 nucleotide sequence: TGTGCCAGCAGTGGACAGTACTCCTACAATGAGCAGTTCTTC.